One and the same sample provided the 9 T cell receptor beta chains below, sequenced in a study of identical twins. MiXCR was run by TCRdb on the 5' RACE reads, yielding one entry per CDR3 protein. The table has approximately 190,000 distinct CDR3 sequences, about a sixth seen once. This same sample was also taken into another study, of T cells expressing NK-cell markers.

Sequenced input: CD8+ T cells sorted from blood. These receptors all come from a young woman in good health.

The V and J genes are TRBV7-6 and TRBJ2-7; either TRBD1 or TRBD2 may fit D (5 bases each). Trimming took 3 bases from V and 2 from J, leaving 8 bases between them. The germline CDR1 and CDR2 sequences are SGHVS and FNYEAQ. CDR3 size: 13 residues. CDR3 sequence reads: CASSLGETYEQYF. The CDR3 DNA reads as TGTGCCAGCAGCTTGGGGGAGACCTACGAGCAGTACTTC.

This clonotype has just a few counts. J is TRBJ2-2 and V is TRBV12-3 or TRBV12-4; 10 bases align to TRBD1. The CDR3 loop spans 18 amino acids. With 5 bases clipped from V and 2 bases from J, the junction kept 11 bases outside the gene matches. The CDR3 DNA sequence: TGTGCCAGCAGTGGGGGGACAGGGGACCTCCTTAACACCGGGGAGCTGTTTTTT. Protein sequence: CASSGGTGDLLNTGELFF.

This clonotype was detected only a few times. The V call is TRBV20-1, the J call TRBJ2-7; D possibly corresponds to TRBD2 (6 bases). Germline V lookup: CDR1 DFQATT, CDR2 SNEGSKA (reference sequence). V was clipped by 6 bases and J by 3 bases, with 15 bases between them. The CDR3 consists of 13 residues. The CDR3 coding sequence is TGCAGTGCCAGACCGGGACTGGTCTACGAGCAGTACTTC. Encoded protein: CSARPGLVYEQYF.

This clonotype has just a few counts. The chain employs TRBV12-3 or TRBV12-4 and TRBJ2-3; the match to TRBD2 covers 11 bases. The CDR3 runs to 15 residues. The junction had 8 bases not matched to a gene; V was cut back by 7 bases and J by 5 bases. CDR3 sequence: CASTLLAGVGDTQYF. The CDR3 DNA reads as TGTGCCAGCACTCTACTAGCGGGAGTAGGAGATACGCAGTATTTT.

The chain employs TRBV3-1 and TRBJ2-5; possible D gene TRBD1, 6 bases. Trimming stripped 4 bases from V and 2 bases from J, with 14 bases between. The CDR3 extends over 15 amino acids. The germline gives CDR1 LGHDT, CDR2 YNNKEL (reference sequence). The CDR3 DNA reads as TGTGCCAGCAGCCCACTGGACAGTGTTCAAGAGACCCAGTACTTC. Protein sequence: CASSPLDSVQETQYF.

The chain is built from TRBV7-8 and TRBJ2-7, with no clear D. The CDR3 runs 13 residues. V dropped 4 bases and J dropped 6 bases, with 13 bases sitting between them. Looked up from germline, CDR1 is SGHVS and CDR2 is FQNEAQ. The CDR3 region has the DNA TGTGCCAGCAGCTCCATTGACTCCCTCGAGCAGTACTTC. Its protein is CASSSIDSLEQYF.

This clonotype has only a few counts. The chain combines TRBV4-1 with TRBJ1-3; perhaps TRBD1 as D (5 bases). Deletions cut 6 bases from V and 0 bases from J, with 9 bases between. Germline V lookup: CDR1 MGHRA, CDR2 YSYEKL. This CDR3 is 14 amino acids long. CDR3 loop: CASREGVSGNTIYF. CDR3 DNA sequence: TGCGCCAGCAGGGAAGGGGTCTCTGGAAACACCATATATTTT.

This sequence joins TRBV6-2 or TRBV6-3 and TRBJ1-1; D might be TRBD1 (5 bases). V lost 5 bases to trimming and J lost 1 base, with 11 bases between them. The CDR3 spans 14 residues. The germline CDR1 and CDR2 sequences are MNHEY and SVGEGT. The CDR3 loop reads CASSLLQENTEAFF. In nucleotides, the CDR3 is TGTGCCAGCAGTCTTCTACAGGAGAACACTGAAGCTTTCTTT.

This clonotype was seen at least ten times. The CDR3, as DNA: TGTGCCAGCAGCCTCCATGGGGGGGTACACTATGGCTACACCTTC. It encodes CASSLHGGVHYGYTF. This chain links TRBV4-2 with TRBJ1-2; tentatively, D is TRBD1 (5 bases). V dropped 4 bases and J dropped 3 bases, with 15 bases sitting between them. Per the germline V gene, CDR1 is LGHNA and CDR2 is YNFKEQ. The CDR3 loop spans 15 amino acids.